The text below deals with one TCR beta chain. V trimming: 3 bases; J trimming: 0 bases; junction bases outside the gene matches: 9. This CDR3 is built from 17 residues. The germline gives CDR1 SGDLS, CDR2 YYNGEE. The sample belongs to a study of blood T cell repertoires in COVID-19. Seattle patients were enrolled while actively infected and followed longitudinally. Sequencing used immunoSEQ multiplex PCR; TCRdb keeps in-frame clones, though not all of them. The top ten clones hold over 10% of a sample with about 480,000 clones, approximately 90% of them seen once. Sequenced sample: peripheral blood. J is TRBJ1-5 and V is TRBV9; TRBD1 aligns across 7 bases. The sequence derives from a woman aged 45 to 65 with COVID-19, enrolled during active disease. DNA of the CDR3: TGTGCCAGCAGCGCCGGGACAGCGGGCGATAGCAATCAGCCCCAGCATTTT. The encoded protein is CASSAGTAGDSNQPQHF. Based on the CDR3 plus reference TRBV9 and TRBJ1-5, the full variable domain is DSGVTQTPKHLITATGQRVTLRCSPRSGDLSVYWYQQSLDQGLQFLIQYYNGEERAKGNILERFSAQQFPDLHSELNLSSLELGDSALYFCASSAGTAGDSNQPQHFGDGTRLSIL.